These 10 T cell receptor beta chains originate from one sample sequenced in a study of T cell responses to AZD1222 COVID-19 vaccine. TCRdb keeps only in-frame clones here, not all; method: immunoSEQ multiplex PCR. This table holds approximately 260,000 clones, 80% to 95% found once. Sequences were derived from peripheral blood, sampled on day 0 of AZD1222 vaccination. The receptors originated from an adult in good health.

The chain joins TRBV28 to TRBJ2-7; perhaps TRBD2 as D (5 bases). The CDR3 runs 12 residues. CDR1 is MDHEN and CDR2 is SYDVKM in the germline V gene. V lost 6 bases to trimming and J lost 7 bases, with 13 bases between them. For the CDR3, the DNA is TGTGCCAGCAGCTCCCCCCCGGGGGAGCAGTACTTC. Amino acids: CASSSPPGEQYF.

This chain uses TRBV28 with TRBJ1-5, with D possibly TRBD1 on 5 matching bases. The germline CDR1 and CDR2 sequences are MDHEN and SYDVKM. V lost 3 bases, J lost 8 bases, and 17 bases lay in between. The CDR3 has 15 residues. CDR3 in amino acids: CASSLAGRGIKPQHF. CDR3 DNA: TGTGCCAGCAGTTTGGCAGGGAGGGGAATAAAGCCCCAGCATTTT.

The V gene is TRBV2, the J gene TRBJ2-6; 7 bases agree with TRBD1. Germline CDR1 and CDR2: SNHLY and FYNNEI. The V segment lost 6 bases and the J segment 3 bases; nucleotides outside the gene matches: 5. The CDR3 runs to 15 residues. The CDR3 DNA sequence: TGTGCCAGCAGGGACAGGACGGGTGGGGCCAACGTCCTGACTTTC. Translation: CASRDRTGGANVLTF.

This clone was detected only a few times. CDR3: CASSVQGLVTETQYF. The DNA for the CDR3 is TGTGCCAGCAGCGTTCAGGGACTTGTTACAGAGACCCAGTACTTC. The genes are TRBV9 and TRBJ2-5; D is possibly TRBD2 (6 bases). This CDR3 is built from 15 residues. V lost 2 bases, J lost 4 bases, and 15 bases lay in between. CDR1 SGDLS and CDR2 YYNGEE come from the germline V gene.

The chain combines TRBV6-2 or TRBV6-3 with TRBJ1-5, with 9 bases identical to TRBD1. The CDR3 has 16 amino acids. CDR1 MNHEY and CDR2 SVGEGT come from the germline V gene. Trimming at V came to 6 bases and at J to 5 bases, leaving 11 bases not matched to a gene. CDR3 sequence (DNA): TGTGCCAGCAGCCCGATTACAGGGGGCGCATATCAGCCCCAGCATTTT. Protein sequence: CASSPITGGAYQPQHF.

The chain has TRBV3-1 (or the pseudogene TRBV3-2) and TRBJ1-1; D call uncertain. The CDR3 runs 13 residues. The germline V and J ends were trimmed by 4 bases and 1 base, with 7 bases remaining between them. Germline V gene data show CDR1 as LGHDT and CDR2 as YNNKEL (reference sequence). The CDR3 sequence is CASSPTRNTEAFF. The CDR3 nucleotides are TGTGCCAGCAGCCCGACAAGGAACACTGAAGCTTTCTTT.

This chain connects TRBV11-2 to TRBJ1-2, with D possibly being TRBD1 (5 bases). Trimming cost V 5 bases and J 5 bases, with 18 bases left between them. This CDR3 region has 15 residues. Germline V gene data show CDR1 as SGHAT and CDR2 as FQNNGV. CDR3 amino acids: CASSRLGSGSYGYTF. The CDR3, as DNA: TGTGCCAGCAGCCGATTGGGGTCAGGGAGTTATGGCTACACCTTC.

The chain is built from TRBV3-1 (or the pseudogene TRBV3-2) and TRBJ2-1, with 9 bases lining up with TRBD2. Germline V lookup: CDR1 LGHDT, CDR2 YNNKEL (reference sequence). The trim removed 5 bases at V and 1 base at J, leaving 3 bases unmatched. The CDR3 is 15 amino acids. The CDR3 sequence is CASSWSGGSYNEQFF. DNA of the CDR3: TGTGCCAGCAGCTGGAGCGGGGGGTCCTACAATGAGCAGTTCTTC.

The V and J genes are TRBV18 and TRBJ2-1; 7 bases align to TRBD1. The CDR3 sequence is 13 residues long. With V trimmed by 4 bases and J by 8 bases, 5 bases remained unmatched. Germline CDR1 reads KGHSH; CDR2 reads LQKENI. CDR3 DNA sequence: TGTGCCAGCTCACGCCCCGGGACAGATGAGCAGTTCTTC. Its protein is CASSRPGTDEQFF.

CDR3 loop: CATSDRTSGHNEQFF. As DNA, the CDR3 is TGTGCCACCAGTGATCGGACTAGCGGACACAATGAGCAGTTCTTC. The V gene is TRBV24-1, the J gene TRBJ2-1; 10 nucleotides agree with TRBD2. The V and J ends lost 3 bases and 5 bases, in that order; junction bases with no gene match: 3. CDR1 is KGHDR and CDR2 is SFDVKD in the germline V gene. The CDR3 covers 15 residues.